This TCR beta chain stems from a study of blood T cell repertoires in COVID-19. The V gene lost 5 bases and the J gene lost 4 bases, with 7 bases spanning the gap. CDR1 is SGHKS, CDR2 YYEKEE, per germline (reference sequence). This CDR3 is built from 12 residues. The table came from immunoSEQ multiplex PCR; TCRdb's copy has only in-frame clones and leaves some out. The data contain over 150,000 clones, around 84% of them seen just once; the ten biggest clones take up about 3.5%. The sequence came from a woman in her twenties or thirties who had recovered from COVID-19. The specimen sequenced was PBMCs or T cells enriched from blood (not recorded which). The rearrangement joins TRBV5-5 to TRBJ2-1; D is possibly TRBD2 (5 bases). CDR3 in DNA: TGTGCCAGCAGGATAGCGTACAATGAGCAGTTCTTC. Its protein is CASRIAYNEQFF.